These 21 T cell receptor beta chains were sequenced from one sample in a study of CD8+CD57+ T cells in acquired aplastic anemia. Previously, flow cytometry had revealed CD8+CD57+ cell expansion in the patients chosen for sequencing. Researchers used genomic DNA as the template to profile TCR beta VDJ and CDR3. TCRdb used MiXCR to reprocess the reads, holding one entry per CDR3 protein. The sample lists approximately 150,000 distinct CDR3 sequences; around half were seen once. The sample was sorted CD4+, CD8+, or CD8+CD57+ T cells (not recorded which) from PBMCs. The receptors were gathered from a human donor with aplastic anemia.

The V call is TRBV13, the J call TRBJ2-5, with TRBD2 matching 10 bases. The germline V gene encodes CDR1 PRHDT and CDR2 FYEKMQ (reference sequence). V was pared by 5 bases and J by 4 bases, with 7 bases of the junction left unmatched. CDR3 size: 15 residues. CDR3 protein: CASSQQREGRETQYF. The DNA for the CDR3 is TGTGCCAGCAGCCAACAGCGGGAGGGCCGAGAGACCCAGTACTTC.

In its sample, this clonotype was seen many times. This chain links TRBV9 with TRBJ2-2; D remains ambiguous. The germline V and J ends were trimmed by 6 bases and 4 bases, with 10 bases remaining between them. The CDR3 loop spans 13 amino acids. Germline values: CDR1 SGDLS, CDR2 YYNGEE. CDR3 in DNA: TGTGCCAGCACGAGTAGCTCCACCGGGGAGCTGTTTTTT. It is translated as CASTSSSTGELFF.

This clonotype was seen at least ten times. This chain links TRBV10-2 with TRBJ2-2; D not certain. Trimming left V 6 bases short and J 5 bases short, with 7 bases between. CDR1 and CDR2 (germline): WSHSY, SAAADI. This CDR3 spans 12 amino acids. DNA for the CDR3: TGCGCCAGCAGCACTACAACCGGGGAGCTGTTTTTT. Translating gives CASSTTTGELFF.

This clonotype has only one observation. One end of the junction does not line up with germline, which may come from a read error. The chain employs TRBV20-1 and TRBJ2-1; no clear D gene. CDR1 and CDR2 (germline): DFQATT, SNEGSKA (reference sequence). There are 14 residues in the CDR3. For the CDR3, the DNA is TGCGGTGCTAGATTATCCGGGCCCGCAAATGAGCAGCTCTTC. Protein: CGARLSGPANEQLF.

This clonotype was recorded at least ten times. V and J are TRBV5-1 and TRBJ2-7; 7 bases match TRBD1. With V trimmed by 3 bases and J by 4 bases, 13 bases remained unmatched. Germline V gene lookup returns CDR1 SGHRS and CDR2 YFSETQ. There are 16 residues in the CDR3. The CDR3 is CASSSGYTGQHYEQYF. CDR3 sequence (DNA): TGCGCCAGCAGCTCCGGGTATACGGGACAGCATTACGAGCAGTACTTC.

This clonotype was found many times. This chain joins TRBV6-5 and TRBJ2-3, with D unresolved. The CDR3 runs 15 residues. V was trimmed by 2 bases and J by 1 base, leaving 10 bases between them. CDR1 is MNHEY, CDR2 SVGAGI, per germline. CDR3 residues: CASSYQLAGTDTQYF. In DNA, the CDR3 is TGTGCCAGCAGTTACCAACTCGCCGGCACAGATACGCAGTATTTT.

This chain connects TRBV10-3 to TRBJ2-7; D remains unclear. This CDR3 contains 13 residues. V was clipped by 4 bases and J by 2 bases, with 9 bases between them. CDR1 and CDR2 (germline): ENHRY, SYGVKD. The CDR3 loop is CAISVAETYEQYF. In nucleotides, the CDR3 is TGTGCCATCAGTGTTGCGGAAACCTACGAGCAGTACTTC.

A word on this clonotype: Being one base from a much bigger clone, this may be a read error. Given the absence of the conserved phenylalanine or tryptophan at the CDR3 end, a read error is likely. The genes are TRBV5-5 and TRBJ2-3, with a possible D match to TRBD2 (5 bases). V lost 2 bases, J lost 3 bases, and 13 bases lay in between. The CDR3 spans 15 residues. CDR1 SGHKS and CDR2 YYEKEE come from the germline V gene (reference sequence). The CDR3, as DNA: TGTGCCAGCAGCTTAGGACTGGAGTTAACAGATACGCAGTATCTT. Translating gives CASSLGLELTDTQYL.

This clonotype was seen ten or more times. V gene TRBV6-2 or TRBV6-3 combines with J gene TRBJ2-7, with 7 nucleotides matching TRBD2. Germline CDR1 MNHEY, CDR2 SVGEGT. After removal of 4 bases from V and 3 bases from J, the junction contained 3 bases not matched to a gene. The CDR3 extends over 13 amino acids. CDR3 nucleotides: TGTGCCAGCAGTTGGGGGGGTTACTACGAGCAGTACTTC. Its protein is CASSWGGYYEQYF.

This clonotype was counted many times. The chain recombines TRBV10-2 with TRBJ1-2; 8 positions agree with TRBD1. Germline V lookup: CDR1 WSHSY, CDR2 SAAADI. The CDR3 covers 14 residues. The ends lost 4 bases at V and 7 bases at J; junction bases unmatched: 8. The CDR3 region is CASSGPGGAVGYTF. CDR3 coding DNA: TGCGCCAGCAGTGGTCCAGGGGGCGCGGTTGGCTACACCTTC.

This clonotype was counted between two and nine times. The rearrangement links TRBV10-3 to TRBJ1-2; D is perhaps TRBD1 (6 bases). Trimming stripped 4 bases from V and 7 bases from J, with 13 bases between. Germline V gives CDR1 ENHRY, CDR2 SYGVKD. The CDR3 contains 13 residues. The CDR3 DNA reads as TGTGCCATCAGTGGGGTAGGGACAAGTGGCTACACCTTC. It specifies CAISGVGTSGYTF.

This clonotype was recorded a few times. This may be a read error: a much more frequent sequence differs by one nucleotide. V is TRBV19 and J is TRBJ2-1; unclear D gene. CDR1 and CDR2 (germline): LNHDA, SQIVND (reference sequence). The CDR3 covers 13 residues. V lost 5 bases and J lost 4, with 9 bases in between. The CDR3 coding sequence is TGTGCCAGTAGTGTAGGGCTTTACAATGAGCAGTTCTTC. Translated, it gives CASSVGLYNEQFF.

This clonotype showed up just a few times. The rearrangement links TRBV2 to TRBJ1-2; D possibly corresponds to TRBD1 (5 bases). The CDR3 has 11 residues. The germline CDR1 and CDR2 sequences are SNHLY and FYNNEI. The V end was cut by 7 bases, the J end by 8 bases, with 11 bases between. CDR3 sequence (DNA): TGTGCCAGCAAGCAGGGAGGAGGCTACACCTTC. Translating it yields CASKQGGGYTF.

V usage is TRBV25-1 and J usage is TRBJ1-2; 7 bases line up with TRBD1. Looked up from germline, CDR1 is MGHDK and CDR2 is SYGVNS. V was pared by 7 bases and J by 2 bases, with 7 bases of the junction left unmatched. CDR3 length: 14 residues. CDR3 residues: CASNRAGGNYGYTF. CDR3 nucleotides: TGTGCCAGCAACCGGGCAGGGGGAAACTATGGCTACACCTTC.

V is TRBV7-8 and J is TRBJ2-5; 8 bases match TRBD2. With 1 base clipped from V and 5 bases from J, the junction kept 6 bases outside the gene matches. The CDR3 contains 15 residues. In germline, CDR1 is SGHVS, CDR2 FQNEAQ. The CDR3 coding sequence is TGTGCCAGCAGCTTAGAGGGACTAGGCGGGGAGACCCAGTACTTC. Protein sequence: CASSLEGLGGETQYF.

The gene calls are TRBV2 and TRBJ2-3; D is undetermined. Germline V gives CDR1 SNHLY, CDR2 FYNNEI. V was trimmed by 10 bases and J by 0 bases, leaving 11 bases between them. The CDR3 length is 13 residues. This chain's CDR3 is CATVKGSTDTQYF. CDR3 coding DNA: TGTGCCACCGTGAAGGGAAGCACAGATACGCAGTATTTT.

Here the CDR3 reads CASSPGTGRREQYF. The CDR3 coding sequence is TGCGCCAGCAGCCCGGGGACAGGTCGGCGGGAGCAGTACTTC. The J gene is TRBJ2-7, the V gene TRBV5-1; 8 bases align to TRBD1. Unmatched junction bases numbered 10, after V lost 4 bases and J lost 7 bases. Per germline, CDR1 SGHRS and CDR2 YFSETQ. The CDR3 is 14 amino acids.

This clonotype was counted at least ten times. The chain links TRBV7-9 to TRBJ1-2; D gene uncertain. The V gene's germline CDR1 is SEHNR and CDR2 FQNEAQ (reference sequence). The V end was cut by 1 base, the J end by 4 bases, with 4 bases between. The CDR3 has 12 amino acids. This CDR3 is CASSLDSYGYTF. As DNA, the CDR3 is TGTGCCAGCAGCTTAGACAGCTATGGCTACACCTTC.

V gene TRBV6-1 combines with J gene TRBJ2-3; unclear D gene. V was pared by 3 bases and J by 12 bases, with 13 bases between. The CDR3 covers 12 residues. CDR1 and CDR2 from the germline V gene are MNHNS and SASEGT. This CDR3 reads CASSDLSESQYF. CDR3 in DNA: TGTGCCAGCAGTGACCTTTCAGAGTCCCAGTATTTT.

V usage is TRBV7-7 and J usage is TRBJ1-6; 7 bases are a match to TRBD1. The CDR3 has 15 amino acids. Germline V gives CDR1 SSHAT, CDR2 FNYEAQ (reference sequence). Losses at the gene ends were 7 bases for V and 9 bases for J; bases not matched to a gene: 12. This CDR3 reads CASILVDRVVSPLHF. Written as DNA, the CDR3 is TGTGCCAGCATCCTTGTCGACAGGGTAGTTTCACCCCTCCACTTT. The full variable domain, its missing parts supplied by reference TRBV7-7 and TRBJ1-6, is GAGVSQSPRYKVTKRGQDVTLRCDPISSHATLYWYQQALGQGPEFLTYFNYEAQPDKSGLPSDRFSAERPEGSISTLTIQRTEQRDSAMYRCASILVDRVVSPLHFGNGTRLTVT.

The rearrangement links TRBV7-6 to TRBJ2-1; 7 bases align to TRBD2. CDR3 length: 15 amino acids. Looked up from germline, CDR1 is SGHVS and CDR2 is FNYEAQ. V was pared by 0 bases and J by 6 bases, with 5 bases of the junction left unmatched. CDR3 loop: CASSLAGGPANEQFF. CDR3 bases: TGTGCCAGCAGCTTAGCGGGAGGGCCGGCCAATGAGCAGTTCTTC.